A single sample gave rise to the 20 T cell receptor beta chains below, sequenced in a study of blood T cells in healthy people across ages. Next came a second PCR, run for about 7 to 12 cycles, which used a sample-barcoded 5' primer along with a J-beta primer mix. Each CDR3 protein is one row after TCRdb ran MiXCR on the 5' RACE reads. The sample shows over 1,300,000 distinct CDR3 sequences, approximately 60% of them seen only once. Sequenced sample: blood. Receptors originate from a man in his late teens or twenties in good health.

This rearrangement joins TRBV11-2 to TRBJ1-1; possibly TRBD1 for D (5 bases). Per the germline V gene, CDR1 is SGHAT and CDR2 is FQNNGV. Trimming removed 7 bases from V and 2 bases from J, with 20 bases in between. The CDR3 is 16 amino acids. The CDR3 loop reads CASNSNTLGGNTEAFF. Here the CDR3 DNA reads TGTGCCAGCAACTCCAACACTCTGGGGGGAAACACTGAAGCTTTCTTT.

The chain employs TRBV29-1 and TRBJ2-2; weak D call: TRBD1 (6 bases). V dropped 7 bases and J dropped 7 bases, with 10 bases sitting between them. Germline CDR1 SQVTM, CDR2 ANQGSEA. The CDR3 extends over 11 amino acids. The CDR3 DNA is TGCAGCGCCCTCAGGGGCGGGGAGCTGTTTTTT. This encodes CSALRGGELFF.

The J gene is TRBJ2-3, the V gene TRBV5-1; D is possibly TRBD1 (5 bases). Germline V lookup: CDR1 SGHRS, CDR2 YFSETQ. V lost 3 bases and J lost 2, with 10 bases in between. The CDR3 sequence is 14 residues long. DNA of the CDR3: TGCGCCAGCAGCTCCAGACAGTTCACAGATACGCAGTATTTT. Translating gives CASSSRQFTDTQYF.

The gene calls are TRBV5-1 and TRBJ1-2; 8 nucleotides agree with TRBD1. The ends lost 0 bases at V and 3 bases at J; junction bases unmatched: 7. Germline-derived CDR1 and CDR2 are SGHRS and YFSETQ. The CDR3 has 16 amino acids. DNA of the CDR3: TGCGCCAGCAGCTTGGATTATGACAGGGGCGACTATGGCTACACCTTC. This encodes CASSLDYDRGDYGYTF.

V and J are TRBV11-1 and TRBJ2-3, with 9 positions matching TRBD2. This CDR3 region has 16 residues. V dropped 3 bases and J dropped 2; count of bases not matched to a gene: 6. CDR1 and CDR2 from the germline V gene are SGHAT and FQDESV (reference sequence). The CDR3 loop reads CASSFALAGTTDTQYF. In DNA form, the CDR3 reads TGTGCCAGCAGCTTTGCCCTAGCGGGAACCACAGATACGCAGTATTTT.

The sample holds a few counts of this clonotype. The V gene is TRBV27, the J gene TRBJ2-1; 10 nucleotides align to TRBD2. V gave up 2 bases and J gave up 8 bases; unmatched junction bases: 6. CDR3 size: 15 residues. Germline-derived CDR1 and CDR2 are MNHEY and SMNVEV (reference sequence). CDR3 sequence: CASSLLAGVKDEQFF. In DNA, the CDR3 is TGTGCCAGCAGTTTACTAGCGGGAGTCAAAGATGAGCAGTTCTTC.

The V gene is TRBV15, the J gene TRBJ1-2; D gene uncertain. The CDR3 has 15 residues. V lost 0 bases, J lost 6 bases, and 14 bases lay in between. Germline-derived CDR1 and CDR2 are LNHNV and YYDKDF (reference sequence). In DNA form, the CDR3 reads TGTGCCACCAGCAGAGAGATCGGGGTTGAGGATGGCTACACCTTC. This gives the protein CATSREIGVEDGYTF.

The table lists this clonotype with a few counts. Here the CDR3 reads CASSYTSGGVETQYF. As DNA, the CDR3 is TGTGCCAGCAGCTACACTAGCGGGGGAGTAGAGACCCAGTACTTC. This rearrangement joins TRBV11-2 to TRBJ2-5; 11 bases fit TRBD2. CDR3 size: 15 residues. The V and J ends lost 4 bases and 4 bases, in that order; junction bases with no gene match: 5. The germline V gene has CDR1 SGHAT and CDR2 FQNNGV.

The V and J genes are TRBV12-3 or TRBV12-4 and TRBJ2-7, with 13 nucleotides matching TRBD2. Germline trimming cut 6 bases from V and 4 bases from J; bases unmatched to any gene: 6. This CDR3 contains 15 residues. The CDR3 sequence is CASRGTSGNRYEQYF. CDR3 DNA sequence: TGTGCCAGCAGAGGGACTAGCGGGAACCGGTACGAGCAGTACTTC.

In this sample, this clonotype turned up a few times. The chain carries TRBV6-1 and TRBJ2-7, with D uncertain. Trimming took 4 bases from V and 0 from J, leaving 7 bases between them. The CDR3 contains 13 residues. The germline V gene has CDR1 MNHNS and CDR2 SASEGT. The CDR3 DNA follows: TGTGCCAGCAGTGTAGAGCTCTCCTACGAGCAGTACTTC. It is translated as CASSVELSYEQYF.

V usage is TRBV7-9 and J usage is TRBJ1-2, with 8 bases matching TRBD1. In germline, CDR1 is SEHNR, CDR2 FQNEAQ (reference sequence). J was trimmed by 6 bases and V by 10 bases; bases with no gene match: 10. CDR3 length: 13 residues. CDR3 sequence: CATPTDREDGYTF. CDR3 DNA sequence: TGTGCCACCCCTACGGACAGGGAGGATGGCTACACCTTC.

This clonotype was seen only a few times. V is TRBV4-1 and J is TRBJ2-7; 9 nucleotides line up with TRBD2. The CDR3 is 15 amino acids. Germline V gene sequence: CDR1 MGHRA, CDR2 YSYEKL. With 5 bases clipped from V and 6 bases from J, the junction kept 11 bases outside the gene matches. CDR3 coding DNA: TGCGCCAGCAGCTTTTCGGCCGGGACTAGCAGCGAGCAGTACTTC. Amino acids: CASSFSAGTSSEQYF.

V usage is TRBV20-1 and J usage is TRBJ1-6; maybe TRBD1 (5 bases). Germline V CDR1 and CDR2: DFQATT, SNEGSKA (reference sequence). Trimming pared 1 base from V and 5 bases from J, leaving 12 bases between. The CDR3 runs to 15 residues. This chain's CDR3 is CSARVREGDNSPLHF. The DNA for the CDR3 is TGCAGTGCTAGAGTTCGGGAAGGGGATAATTCACCCCTCCACTTT.

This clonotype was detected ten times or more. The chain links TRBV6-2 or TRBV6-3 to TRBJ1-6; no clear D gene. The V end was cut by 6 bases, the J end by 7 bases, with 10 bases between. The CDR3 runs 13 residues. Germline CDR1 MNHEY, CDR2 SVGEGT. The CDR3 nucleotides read TGTGCCAGCAGCTATCCAGGAAATTCACCCCTCCACTTT. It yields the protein CASSYPGNSPLHF.

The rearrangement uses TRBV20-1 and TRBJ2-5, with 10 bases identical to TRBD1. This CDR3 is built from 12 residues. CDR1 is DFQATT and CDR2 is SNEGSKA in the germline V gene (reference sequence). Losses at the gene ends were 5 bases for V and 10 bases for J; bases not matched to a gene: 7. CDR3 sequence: CSAVMGQGFQYF. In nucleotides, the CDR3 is TGCAGTGCTGTAATGGGACAGGGGTTCCAGTACTTC.

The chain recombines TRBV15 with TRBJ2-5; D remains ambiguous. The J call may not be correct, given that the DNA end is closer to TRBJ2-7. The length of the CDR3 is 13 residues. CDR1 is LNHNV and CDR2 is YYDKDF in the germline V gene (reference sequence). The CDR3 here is CATSISRTYEQYF. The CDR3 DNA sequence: TGTGCCACCAGCATAAGTCGCACCTACGAGCAGTACTTC.

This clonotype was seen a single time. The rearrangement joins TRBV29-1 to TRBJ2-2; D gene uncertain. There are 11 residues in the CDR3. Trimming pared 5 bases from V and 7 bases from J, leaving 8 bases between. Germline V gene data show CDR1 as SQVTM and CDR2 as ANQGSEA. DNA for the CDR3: TGCAGCGTTCGGTCGATCGGGGAGCTGTTTTTT. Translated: CSVRSIGELFF.

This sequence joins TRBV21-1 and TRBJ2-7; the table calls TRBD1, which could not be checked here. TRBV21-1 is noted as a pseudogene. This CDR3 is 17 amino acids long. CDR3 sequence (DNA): TGTGCCAGCAGCAAAGCGGGGGGCCTGATCCGCCCGTACGAGCAGTACTTC. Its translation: CASSKAGGLIRPYEQYF.

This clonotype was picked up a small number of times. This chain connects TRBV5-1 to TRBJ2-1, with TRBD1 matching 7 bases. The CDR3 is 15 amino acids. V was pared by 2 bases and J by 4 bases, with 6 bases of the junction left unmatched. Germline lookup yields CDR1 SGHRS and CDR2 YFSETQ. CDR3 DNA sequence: TGCGCCAGCAGCTTCGGGACAGAGCAGTACAATGAGCAGTTCTTC. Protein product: CASSFGTEQYNEQFF.

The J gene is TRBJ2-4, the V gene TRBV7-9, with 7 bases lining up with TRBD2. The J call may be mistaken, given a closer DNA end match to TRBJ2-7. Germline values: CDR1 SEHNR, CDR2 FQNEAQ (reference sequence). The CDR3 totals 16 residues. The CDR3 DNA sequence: TGTGCCAGCAGCCCGCCGAGGCTAGCGGAGATCTACGAGCAGTACTTC. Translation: CASSPPRLAEIYEQYF.